Listed here are 22 T cell receptor beta chains from one sample, sequenced in a study of T cell repertoires in cytomegalovirus infection. These TCRs' antigens remain unknown. Via MiXCR, TCRdb re-called the reads, giving one row per CDR3 protein. The sample shows approximately 500,000 distinct CDR3 sequences, 30% to 40% of them seen only once. Here the sequenced sample was cultured PBMCs, taken from culture after CMV antigen stimulation. Receptors originate from a human donor in good health (CMV status not recorded). Some clones in this sample may be carry-over from other donors' samples.

This rearrangement joins TRBV5-6 to TRBJ2-5, with 8 bases fitting TRBD2. The junction had 6 bases not matched to a gene; V was cut back by 3 bases and J by 5 bases. Germline V gene lookup returns CDR1 SGHDT and CDR2 YYEEEE. The CDR3 contains 14 residues. The CDR3 here is CASSSGTSRETQYF. The DNA of the CDR3 is TGTGCCAGCAGCTCGGGGACTAGTCGGGAGACCCAGTACTTC.

This clonotype was counted only a few times. The V and J genes are TRBV15 and TRBJ2-3; D unresolved. Trimming shortened V by 2 bases and J by 3 bases, and 3 bases separated the two germline ends. The CDR3 is 12 amino acids. Looked up from germline, CDR1 is LNHNV and CDR2 is YYDKDF (reference sequence). The CDR3 region is CATSRLTDTQYF. CDR3 DNA sequence: TGTGCCACCAGCAGACTTACAGATACGCAGTATTTT.

The V call is TRBV27, the J call TRBJ1-6, with D hard to call. Germline V gene data show CDR1 as MNHEY and CDR2 as SMNVEV (reference sequence). V lost 3 bases and J lost 6, with 12 bases in between. This CDR3 is built from 15 residues. The CDR3 nucleotides read TGTGCCAGCAGTTTGAGGGTTTCGGGTAATTCACCCCTCCACTTT. Protein product: CASSLRVSGNSPLHF.

This clonotype has a handful of counts. This chain connects TRBV6-2 or TRBV6-3 to TRBJ2-3, with 7 bases lining up with TRBD2. The CDR3 sequence is 14 residues long. Per germline, CDR1 MNHEY and CDR2 SVGEGT. V gave up 7 bases and J gave up 4 bases; unmatched junction bases: 8. This chain's CDR3 is CASIPGGVADTQYF. The DNA of the CDR3 is TGTGCCAGCATACCGGGGGGAGTCGCAGATACGCAGTATTTT.

This clonotype was seen at least ten times. The rearrangement links TRBV11-2 to TRBJ2-5; 8 bases line up with TRBD1. Germline assignment: CDR1 SGHAT and CDR2 FQNNGV. The V and J ends lost 5 bases and 3 bases, in that order; junction bases with no gene match: 8. The length of the CDR3 is 15 residues. CDR3 sequence: CASSPRQGPKETQYF. As DNA, the CDR3 is TGTGCCAGCAGCCCAAGACAGGGGCCGAAAGAGACCCAGTACTTC.

The rearrangement joins TRBV18 to TRBJ2-7, with D maybe TRBD1 (7 bases). In germline, CDR1 is KGHSH, CDR2 LQKENI. CDR3 size: 14 residues. V shed 6 bases and J shed 2 bases, with 14 bases lying between them. CDR3 region: CASSTRGDPYEQYF. In nucleotides, the CDR3 is TGTGCCAGCTCTACCAGGGGGGATCCCTACGAGCAGTACTTC.

This clonotype was counted many times. CDR3: CASSPEGGTRDYGYTF. CDR3 DNA sequence: TGTGCCAGCAGCCCCGAGGGGGGCACTCGCGACTATGGCTACACCTTC. The genes are TRBV7-2 and TRBJ1-2; possibly TRBD1 for D (6 bases). Germline V CDR1 and CDR2: SGHTA, FQGNSA. V was trimmed by 5 bases and J by 3 bases, leaving 19 bases between them. The CDR3 sequence is 16 residues long.

The genes are TRBV15 and TRBJ2-2; the match to TRBD2 covers 10 bases. J was trimmed by 2 bases and V by 2 bases; bases with no gene match: 11. CDR3 length: 19 residues. The germline CDR1 and CDR2 sequences are LNHNV and YYDKDF (reference sequence). The CDR3 sequence is CATSRPPASGSINTGELFF. CDR3 bases: TGTGCCACCAGCAGACCACCGGCTAGCGGGAGTATCAACACCGGGGAGCTGTTTTTT.

This clonotype turned up a few times. The chain links TRBV6-2 or TRBV6-3 to TRBJ2-7; D unclear. Germline V lookup: CDR1 MNHEY, CDR2 SVGEGT. V lost 0 bases and J 2 bases, leaving 11 bases between the germline ends. The CDR3 consists of 15 residues. DNA for the CDR3: TGTGCCAGCAGTTACTCGAAAATACAAACCTACGAGCAGTACGTC. Protein: CASSYSKIQTYEQYV.

The table lists this clonotype with many counts. The chain has TRBV7-2 and TRBJ2-1, with 11 positions matching TRBD2. V was clipped by 4 bases and J by 8 bases; unmatched bases: 7. Per the germline V gene, CDR1 is SGHTA and CDR2 is FQGNSA. CDR3 length: 15 residues. CDR3 nucleotides: TGTGCCAGCAGCTCCGCTAGCGGGAGGAGGGATGAGCAGTTCTTC. Amino acids: CASSSASGRRDEQFF. The full variable domain, in which reference TRBV7-2 and TRBJ2-1 provide the parts outside the CDR3, is GAGVSQSPSNKVTEKGKDVELRCDPISGHTALYWYRQSLGQGLEFLIYFQGNSAPDKSGLPSDRFSAERTGGSVSTLTIQRTQQEDSAVYLCASSSASGRRDEQFFGPGTRLTVL.

This clonotype was counted only a few times. The chain uses TRBV6-2 or TRBV6-3 and TRBJ2-5, with D possibly matching TRBD2 (5 bases). Germline V gene sequence: CDR1 MNHEY, CDR2 SVGEGT. The CDR3 is 14 residues long. V was shortened by 0 bases and J by 9 bases, with 14 bases between the two germline ends. CDR3 protein: CASSYSPSWQAQYF. CDR3 in DNA: TGTGCCAGCAGTTACTCTCCTAGCTGGCAAGCCCAGTACTTC.

J is TRBJ1-2 and V is TRBV25-1, with 7 positions matching TRBD1. Germline lookup yields CDR1 MGHDK and CDR2 SYGVNS. CDR3 length: 12 amino acids. The trim removed 5 bases at V and 3 bases at J, leaving 0 bases unmatched. The CDR3 sequence: CASSTGDYGYTF. The DNA for the CDR3 is TGTGCCAGCAGTACAGGGGACTATGGCTACACCTTC.

The chain links TRBV12-3 or TRBV12-4 to TRBJ2-5, with a weak D call TRBD2 (5 bases). The CDR3 extends over 16 amino acids. Between the trimmed V and J ends, which lost 3 bases and 5 bases, there was a span of 19 bases. The CDR3 nucleotides read TGTGCCAGCAGTTTTTACGGAGGCCAAGCGAGGGAGACCCAGTACTTC. Translation gives CASSFYGGQARETQYF.

This chain joins TRBV12-3 or TRBV12-4 and TRBJ2-3, with 10 bases identical to TRBD2. The CDR3 consists of 20 residues. Trimming removed 6 bases from V and 0 bases from J; junction bases left unmatched: 18. The CDR3 DNA is TGTGCCAGCAGCCGACGGGGGGGACTAGCGTCTTCAACTAGCACAGATACGCAGTATTTT. This translates into CASSRRGGLASSTSTDTQYF.

The J gene is TRBJ1-5, the V gene TRBV12-3 or TRBV12-4; the D is unclear. The V gene lost 5 bases and the J gene lost 12 bases, with 14 bases spanning the gap. This CDR3 contains 12 residues. The chain's CDR3 is CASSATRIDQHF. DNA for the CDR3: TGTGCCAGCAGTGCTACAAGGATAGACCAGCATTTT.

V is TRBV11-3 and J is TRBJ1-3, with unresolved D. The V and J ends lost 1 base and 0 bases respectively, with 13 bases between them. CDR1 is SGHNT and CDR2 is YENEEA in the germline V gene. This CDR3 contains 17 residues. The CDR3 nucleotides read TGTGCCAGCAGCTTAGTAGGTGGCACACGCTCTGGAAACACCATATATTTT. Encoded protein: CASSLVGGTRSGNTIYF.

The chain combines TRBV15 with TRBJ2-2; 7 nucleotides align to TRBD1. The germline gives CDR1 LNHNV, CDR2 YYDKDF (reference sequence). V trimming: 1 base; J trimming: 5 bases; junction bases outside the gene matches: 13. This CDR3 contains 18 residues. The CDR3 loop reads CATSRVFLRDSGTGELFF. DNA for the CDR3: TGTGCCACCAGCAGAGTCTTCCTCCGGGACAGCGGAACCGGGGAGCTGTTTTTT.

This clonotype has at least ten counts. The V call is TRBV7-2, the J call TRBJ2-1, with 11 bases lining up with TRBD2. With 2 bases clipped from V and 9 bases from J, the junction kept 3 bases outside the gene matches. CDR1 SGHTA and CDR2 FQGNSA come from the germline V gene. This CDR3 has 14 amino acids. CDR3 sequence (DNA): TGTGCCAGCAGCTTACAACTAGCGGGAGTTGAGCAGTTCTTC. The encoded protein is CASSLQLAGVEQFF.

The chain joins TRBV4-1 to TRBJ2-2, with D perhaps TRBD1 (5 bases). The CDR3 spans 15 residues. Germline CDR1 is MGHRA and CDR2 is YSYEKL. V was trimmed by 0 bases and J by 6 bases, leaving 11 bases between them. The CDR3, as DNA: TGCGCCAGCAGCCAAGATTCTACAGGTTCCGGGGAGCTGTTTTTT. Protein sequence: CASSQDSTGSGELFF.

This clonotype was recorded a few times. The chain couples TRBV20-1 to TRBJ1-1, with D maybe TRBD1 (5 bases). This CDR3 comprises 17 residues. Germline V lookup: CDR1 DFQATT, CDR2 SNEGSKA (reference sequence). The V end lost 6 bases, the J end lost 3 bases, and 26 bases lay between the germline ends. CDR3 region: CSAGGTAVGFRYTEAFF. DNA for the CDR3: TGCAGTGCCGGTGGGACGGCAGTAGGGTTTAGATACACTGAAGCTTTCTTT.

The CDR3 sequence is CASSLGTSGSYAAEQFF. The CDR3 DNA is TGTGCCAGCAGCCTTGGGACTAGCGGGAGTTACGCGGCTGAGCAGTTCTTC. This rearrangement joins TRBV6-1 to TRBJ2-1; 14 bases agree with TRBD2. The CDR3 extends over 17 amino acids. The V and J ends lost 6 bases and 9 bases, in that order; junction bases with no gene match: 13. Per the germline V gene, CDR1 is MNHNS and CDR2 is SASEGT.

With respect to this clonotype: This sequence may be a read error, since a much larger clone differs from it by one base. The J gene is TRBJ2-1, the V gene TRBV12-3 or TRBV12-4, with 10 bases that match TRBD2. This CDR3 is built from 16 residues. In DNA, the CDR3 is TGTGCCAGCAGCCCACCGGGACTAGCGAACTACAATGACCAGTTCTTC. It specifies CASSPPGLANYNDQFF.